This passage covers 19 T cell receptor beta chains from one sample sequenced in a study of T-cell reconstitution after alpha-beta-depleted transplantation in children. Unique molecular identifiers were used in preparing the TCRbeta library. A single record per CDR3 protein comes from TCRdb applying MiXCR to the PCR reads. The sample holds approximately 510,000 distinct CDR3 sequences, roughly 18% seen once. This specimen consisted of PBMCs from the stem cell graft donor, obtained from the stem cell graft. The receptor set was obtained from a human donor who donated a stem cell graft to a child with acute lymphoblastic leukemia.

The chain recombines TRBV3-1 with TRBJ2-5; unclear D gene. Germline CDR1 LGHDT, CDR2 YNNKEL (reference sequence). The V gene lost 5 bases and the J gene lost 5 bases, with 15 bases spanning the gap. The CDR3 is 14 amino acids. The CDR3 region has the DNA TGTGCCAGCAGCACGGCTAGTGGGCGGGAGACCCAGTACTTC. As protein: CASSTASGRETQYF.

This clonotype was detected only a few times. The chain carries TRBV4-1 and TRBJ2-2, with D maybe TRBD2 (5 bases). There are 14 residues in the CDR3. The germline V and J ends were trimmed by 4 bases and 6 bases, with 12 bases remaining between them. Germline values: CDR1 MGHRA, CDR2 YSYEKL. CDR3 DNA sequence: TGCGCCAGCAGCCGAGGGCTAGGCGCCGGGGAGCTGTTTTTT. Translating gives CASSRGLGAGELFF.

The V gene is TRBV20-1, the J gene TRBJ2-3; no firm D call. Looked up from germline, CDR1 is DFQATT and CDR2 is SNEGSKA (reference sequence). V was shortened by 2 bases and J by 0 bases, with 3 bases between the two germline ends. The CDR3 runs 12 residues. DNA of the CDR3: TGCAGTGCTAGACCCAGCACAGATACGCAGTATTTT. Translating gives CSARPSTDTQYF.

There are a few counts of this clonotype. This sequence joins TRBV7-6 and TRBJ1-1; 8 bases are shared with TRBD1. J lost 6 bases, V lost 5 bases, and 11 bases had no gene match. CDR1 is SGHVS, CDR2 FNYEAQ, per germline. The CDR3 contains 15 residues. The CDR3 nucleotides are TGTGCCAGCAGCACGAGACAGGGGCTTGATGCTGAAGCTTTCTTT. Translating it yields CASSTRQGLDAEAFF.

This chain uses TRBV7-9 with TRBJ1-3; D possibly corresponds to TRBD1 (5 bases). The CDR3 has 13 amino acids. V was pared by 0 bases and J by 15 bases, with 15 bases between. Germline lookup yields CDR1 SEHNR and CDR2 FQNEAQ (reference sequence). The CDR3 is CASSLAGETLAYF. The CDR3 nucleotides read TGTGCCAGCAGCTTAGCGGGGGAGACCCTAGCATATTTT.

The chain employs TRBV29-1 and TRBJ2-1, with D hard to call. Germline CDR1 is SQVTM and CDR2 is ANQGSEA. The CDR3 covers 15 residues. V was cut by 3 bases and J by 0 bases, with 12 bases left in between. The CDR3 protein is CSVEPLRGSYNEQFF. The CDR3 bases are TGCAGCGTTGAGCCCCTTCGTGGCTCCTACAATGAGCAGTTCTTC.

This clonotype appeared many times. The chain uses TRBV7-9 and TRBJ2-3, with D perhaps TRBD1 or TRBD2 (6 bases each). The germline V gene has CDR1 SEHNR and CDR2 FQNEAQ (reference sequence). Trimming took 2 bases from V and 1 from J, leaving 10 bases between them. The CDR3 extends over 15 amino acids. The CDR3 loop is CASSLRGAGTDTQYF. The CDR3 bases are TGTGCCAGCAGCTTAAGGGGGGCCGGCACAGATACGCAGTATTTT.

This clonotype was counted a few times. The chain carries TRBV18 and TRBJ1-1; D gene uncertain. The CDR3 sequence is 15 residues long. V was pared by 1 base and J by 4 bases, with 13 bases between. Per the germline V gene, CDR1 is KGHSH and CDR2 is LQKENI. CDR3 loop: CASSPQNSGSTEAFF. CDR3 nucleotide sequence: TGTGCCAGCTCACCACAGAACAGCGGTTCCACTGAAGCTTTCTTT.

The chain uses TRBV25-1 and TRBJ2-7; 10 bases agree with TRBD2. V lost 11 bases and J lost 0; bases outside the gene matches: 10. This CDR3 contains 15 residues. Germline V gene data show CDR1 as MGHDK and CDR2 as SYGVNS. CDR3 amino acids: CAVGGTSESSYEQYF. The CDR3 DNA is TGTGCCGTTGGAGGGACTAGCGAGAGCTCCTACGAGCAGTACTTC.

There are a few counts of this clonotype. The gene calls are TRBV20-1 and TRBJ2-7; 13 bases map to TRBD2. The CDR3 spans 17 residues. Germline loops: CDR1 DFQATT, CDR2 SNEGSKA (reference sequence). V lost 5 bases and J lost 1; bases outside the gene matches: 11. CDR3 residues: CSAFRTSGSWLSYEQYF. In DNA form, the CDR3 reads TGCAGTGCTTTTCGGACTAGCGGGAGTTGGCTATCCTACGAGCAGTACTTC.

This clonotype was seen a few times. The J gene is TRBJ2-6, the V gene TRBV25-1; 7 bases match TRBD1. V shed 5 bases and J 2 bases; nucleotides not matched to a gene: 3. Per the germline V gene, CDR1 is MGHDK and CDR2 is SYGVNS. CDR3 length: 15 amino acids. CDR3 sequence (DNA): TGTGCCAGCAGTCGACAGGGCCCTGGGGCCAACGTCCTGACTTTC. Translation gives CASSRQGPGANVLTF.

This clonotype has ten or more counts. The chain combines TRBV12-3 or TRBV12-4 with TRBJ2-2, with 11 bases lining up with TRBD2. After removal of 5 bases from V and 2 bases from J, the junction contained 1 base not matched to a gene. This CDR3 region has 15 residues. This chain's CDR3 is CASSRLAGNTGELFF. DNA for the CDR3: TGTGCCAGCAGTCGACTAGCGGGAAACACCGGGGAGCTGTTTTTT.

V and J are TRBV11-1 and TRBJ2-2; 7 nucleotides line up with TRBD2. Germline lookup yields CDR1 SGHAT and CDR2 FQDESV (reference sequence). The CDR3 loop spans 18 amino acids. The J segment lost 1 base and the V segment lost 0 bases, leaving 8 bases of the junction unmatched. The CDR3 DNA reads as TGTGCCAGCAGCTTAGCGGGGGGGAAATCCGAGAACACCGGGGAGCTGTTTTTT. Its protein is CASSLAGGKSENTGELFF.

The chain joins TRBV7-9 to TRBJ2-1, with unresolved D. CDR3 size: 15 residues. V shed 5 bases and J shed 0 bases, with 11 bases lying between them. Looked up from germline, CDR1 is SEHNR and CDR2 is FQNEAQ (reference sequence). As DNA, the CDR3 is TGTGCCAGCAGCGACTTGAGGTTCTCCTACAATGAGCAGTTCTTC. It is translated as CASSDLRFSYNEQFF.

This sequence joins TRBV6-5 and TRBJ1-3, with TRBD1 identical over 7 bases. V lost 0 bases to trimming and J lost 1 base; unmatched junction nucleotides: 6. This CDR3 is 17 amino acids long. CDR1 is MNHEY, CDR2 SVGAGI, per germline. The CDR3 protein is CASSYSNRQGSGNTIYF. For the CDR3, the DNA is TGTGCCAGCAGTTACTCGAACCGACAGGGATCTGGAAACACCATATATTTT.

This clonotype was counted a few times. This chain joins TRBV30 and TRBJ1-3; D unresolved. Trimming pared 0 bases from V and 2 bases from J, leaving 5 bases between. Germline assignment: CDR1 GTSNPN and CDR2 SVGIG (reference sequence). This CDR3 is 13 amino acids long. CDR3 sequence reads: CAWSVGTGNTIYF. CDR3 bases: TGTGCCTGGAGTGTCGGCACTGGAAACACCATATATTTT.

This chain connects TRBV7-7 to TRBJ2-7; D is unclear. CDR3 size: 13 residues. CDR1 and CDR2 from the germline V gene are SSHAT and FNYEAQ (reference sequence). The V end lost 5 bases, the J end lost 3 bases, and 11 bases lay between the germline ends. CDR3: CASSPSSGYEQYF. Here the CDR3 DNA reads TGTGCCAGCAGCCCATCTTCGGGCTACGAGCAGTACTTC.

This clonotype was seen more than once but under ten times. V gene TRBV29-1 combines with J gene TRBJ1-2; D is perhaps TRBD1 (5 bases). This CDR3 spans 11 amino acids. V dropped 8 bases and J dropped 4 bases, with 11 bases sitting between them. CDR1 and CDR2 (germline): SQVTM, ANQGSEA. CDR3 residues: CSTKGPYGYTF. The CDR3 region has the DNA TGCAGCACCAAGGGACCCTATGGCTACACCTTC.

This clonotype was observed a few times. The V and J genes are TRBV12-3 or TRBV12-4 and TRBJ1-2, with unresolved D. The CDR3 loop spans 12 amino acids. Trimming took off 8 bases at V and 8 bases at J, with 15 bases between the two ends. The CDR3, as DNA: TGTGCCAGCCGGTGGGAAAATCAGGGCTACACCTTC. Translating it yields CASRWENQGYTF.